One sample yielded the 18 T cell receptor beta chains listed below, sequenced in a study of T cell responses to AZD1222 COVID-19 vaccine. Sequenced by immunoSEQ multiplex PCR; TCRdb stores in-frame clones only, minus some. The sample contains around 130,000 clones, over 85% of which appear only once. Sequencing was performed on peripheral blood, taken on day 0 of AZD1222 vaccination. The source is an adult in good health.

The chain combines TRBV5-4 with TRBJ2-7, with 8 bases lining up with TRBD1. The germline V gene has CDR1 SGHNT and CDR2 YYREEE (reference sequence). Trimming took 2 bases from V and 7 from J; bases not matched to a gene: 11. This CDR3 region has 15 residues. The CDR3 DNA follows: TGTGCCAGCAGCTTATCAGGGGGCGCGGAACGAGAGCAGTACTTC. Encoded protein: CASSLSGGAEREQYF.

The rearrangement uses TRBV27 and TRBJ1-5; D ambiguous. The CDR3 contains 11 residues. CDR1 is MNHEY and CDR2 is SMNVEV in the germline V gene (reference sequence). V was pared by 5 bases and J by 7 bases, with 6 bases between. The CDR3 sequence: CASSGGQPQHF. The DNA for the CDR3 is TGTGCCAGCAGTGGAGGACAGCCCCAGCATTTT.

V and J are TRBV27 and TRBJ1-1; 9 nucleotides align to TRBD1. V dropped 6 bases and J dropped 7; count of bases not matched to a gene: 12. The germline gives CDR1 MNHEY, CDR2 SMNVEV (reference sequence). This CDR3 is built from 15 residues. The CDR3 loop reads CASRGITGGWVEAFF. The CDR3 DNA follows: TGTGCCAGCAGAGGAATAACAGGGGGCTGGGTTGAAGCTTTCTTT.

This chain uses TRBV4-3 with TRBJ1-5; the D is unclear. Trimming removed 0 bases at V and 4 bases at J, with 19 bases between. CDR3 size: 18 residues. Germline lookup yields CDR1 LGHNA and CDR2 YSLEER. CDR3 sequence reads: CASSQDFGYSNSNQPQHF. The CDR3 DNA is TGCGCCAGCAGCCAAGATTTTGGGTACAGCAATTCAAATCAGCCCCAGCATTTT.

This chain connects TRBV6-5 to TRBJ1-5; 7 positions match TRBD1. This CDR3 has 14 residues. CDR1 is MNHEY and CDR2 is SVGAGI in the germline V gene. After removal of 5 bases from V and 2 bases from J, the junction contained 3 bases not matched to a gene. The CDR3 region is CASSRGQGNQPQHF. The CDR3 DNA follows: TGTGCCAGCAGTCGCGGACAGGGCAATCAGCCCCAGCATTTT.

This chain uses TRBV6-5 with TRBJ1-2; no reliable D call. Trimming removed 0 bases at V and 8 bases at J, with 10 bases between. This CDR3 region has 13 residues. The germline V gene has CDR1 MNHEY and CDR2 SVGAGI. CDR3 protein: CASSYSIRSGYTF. In DNA, the CDR3 is TGTGCCAGCAGTTACTCGATCCGGTCCGGCTACACCTTC.

This chain connects TRBV7-9 to TRBJ2-7; 7 positions agree with TRBD1. The V and J ends lost 4 bases and 7 bases, in that order; junction bases with no gene match: 4. Germline V lookup: CDR1 SEHNR, CDR2 FQNEAQ (reference sequence). The CDR3 covers 12 residues. In DNA, the CDR3 is TGTGCCAGCAGCTCACAGGGGCGGGAGCAGTACTTC. Translated, it gives CASSSQGREQYF.

This sequence joins TRBV27 and TRBJ2-6; D is uncertain. This CDR3 has 14 amino acids. Per the germline V gene, CDR1 is MNHEY and CDR2 is SMNVEV (reference sequence). V was clipped by 5 bases and J by 2 bases, with 7 bases between them. In DNA form, the CDR3 reads TGTGCCAGCAGTCCCCCGGCTGGGGCCAACGTCCTGACTTTC. Protein product: CASSPPAGANVLTF.

CDR3 nucleotides: TGTGCCAGCAGCTTACTTCCGGGGGCGTCTACCAAAAACATTCAGTACTTC. Translating gives CASSLLPGASTKNIQYF. The chain is built from TRBV7-8 and TRBJ2-4, with D possibly being TRBD1 or TRBD2 (6 bases each). The ends were cut back, 2 bases at V and 2 bases at J, with 16 bases in the middle. This CDR3 region has 17 residues. Germline CDR1 is SGHVS and CDR2 is FQNEAQ. Based on the CDR3 plus reference TRBV7-8 and TRBJ2-4, the full variable domain is GAGVSQSPRYKVAKRGQDVALRCDPISGHVSLFWYQQALGQGPEFLTYFQNEAQLDKSGLPSDRFFAERPEGSVSTLKIQRTQQEDSAVYLCASSLLPGASTKNIQYFGAGTRLSVL.

The chain employs TRBV7-8 and TRBJ1-3; D call uncertain. The CDR3 sequence is 16 residues long. V lost 3 bases to trimming and J lost 0 bases, with 12 bases between them. In germline, CDR1 is SGHVS, CDR2 FQNEAQ. CDR3 bases: TGTGCCAGCAGCTTTCGATCGGCGGACTCTGGAAACACCATATATTTT. Amino acid sequence: CASSFRSADSGNTIYF.

The chain combines TRBV30 with TRBJ1-2; no firm D call. Germline V lookup: CDR1 GTSNPN, CDR2 SVGIG (reference sequence). The CDR3 has 12 residues. Trimming cost V 1 base and J 8 bases, with 11 bases left between them. CDR3 region: CAWSGRFVGYTF. CDR3 bases: TGTGCCTGGAGTGGACGGTTCGTGGGCTACACCTTC. Using reference TRBV30 and TRBJ1-2 for the parts outside the CDR3, the full variable domain is SQTIHQWPATLVQPVGSPLSLECTVEGTSNPNLYWYRQAAGRGLQLLFYSVGIGQISSEVPQNLSASRPQDRQFILSSKKLLLSDSGFYLCAWSGRFVGYTFGSGTRLTVV.

The chain uses TRBV19 and TRBJ1-5; TRBD1 agrees at 10 bases. CDR1 and CDR2 (germline): LNHDA, SQIVND (reference sequence). This CDR3 has 15 amino acids. V lost 5 bases to trimming and J lost 1 base; unmatched junction nucleotides: 2. CDR3 nucleotide sequence: TGTGCCAGTAGTGGGACAGGGGACAGCAATCAGCCCCAGCATTTT. As protein: CASSGTGDSNQPQHF.

This chain links TRBV30 with TRBJ2-7; D is uncertain. Germline-derived CDR1 and CDR2 are GTSNPN and SVGIG (reference sequence). The CDR3 runs to 14 residues. V lost 7 bases, J lost 4 bases, and 20 bases lay in between. DNA of the CDR3: TGTGCCTTACACAAGGACGTCTCCGGTTACGAGCAGTACTTC. Translating it yields CALHKDVSGYEQYF.

The rearrangement joins TRBV6-2 or TRBV6-3 to TRBJ2-2; D tentatively reads TRBD1 or TRBD2 (5 bases each). Germline CDR1 reads MNHEY; CDR2 reads SVGEGT. Trimming pared 5 bases from V and 7 bases from J, leaving 14 bases between. This CDR3 region has 14 residues. CDR3 sequence: CASSRDGYGGELFF. CDR3 nucleotides: TGTGCCAGCAGTCGGGACGGATACGGCGGGGAGCTGTTTTTT.

This chain connects TRBV29-1 to TRBJ1-1; a possible D gene is TRBD1 (5 bases). Germline lookup yields CDR1 SQVTM and CDR2 ANQGSEA. This CDR3 has 12 amino acids. V shed 5 bases and J shed 0 bases, with 7 bases lying between them. The CDR3 region is CSVQGMNTEAFF. The CDR3 DNA reads as TGCAGCGTTCAGGGAATGAACACTGAAGCTTTCTTT.

The chain couples TRBV30 to TRBJ1-4; D is ambiguous. The CDR3 covers 13 residues. Between the trimmed V and J ends, which lost 6 bases and 1 base, there was a span of 9 bases. Germline CDR1 is GTSNPN and CDR2 is SVGIG (reference sequence). The DNA for the CDR3 is TGTGCCTGCTCGGAGGGAACTAATGAAAAACTGTTTTTT. Translation: CACSEGTNEKLFF.

The J gene is TRBJ2-7, the V gene TRBV15, with D possibly TRBD1 on 6 matching bases. The germline V gene has CDR1 LNHNV and CDR2 YYDKDF (reference sequence). V dropped 2 bases and J dropped 3 bases, with 11 bases sitting between them. The CDR3 consists of 14 residues. The CDR3 DNA is TGTGCCACCAGCAGATCCGGGACACACTACGAGCAGTACTTC. It is translated as CATSRSGTHYEQYF.

V usage is TRBV6-5 and J usage is TRBJ1-2, with D perhaps TRBD1 (5 bases). In germline, CDR1 is MNHEY, CDR2 SVGAGI. With 5 bases removed from V and 0 bases from J, the gap between germline ends came to 13 bases. The CDR3 runs 15 residues. The CDR3 sequence is CASSQSETANYGYTF. Here the CDR3 DNA reads TGTGCCAGCAGTCAAAGTGAGACAGCTAACTATGGCTACACCTTC.